This TCR beta chain was sequenced during a study of blood T cell repertoires in COVID-19. Study as a whole: Sites across the United States, Italy and Spain contributed samples from acute and convalescent COVID-19.

Clones were sequenced by immunoSEQ multiplex PCR, and TCRdb holds only the in-frame ones, with some missing. The data hold some 100,000 clones, with about 86% observed a single time. V lost 5 bases to trimming and J lost 1 base, with 13 bases between them. This CDR3 has 15 residues. CDR1 and CDR2 (germline): SGHTA, FQGTGA. This clone was detected only once. Sequencing used peripheral blood. The source is a man between 65 and 79 years old who had recovered from COVID-19. The chain uses TRBV7-3 and TRBJ2-3, with D possibly TRBD2 on 6 matching bases. CDR3 residues: CASSPGTVGTDTQYF. The CDR3 DNA follows: TGTGCCAGCAGCCCCGGGACTGTCGGCACAGATACGCAGTATTTT.